This TCR beta chain was observed in a study of OX40 agonist ivuxolimab in advanced cancers. Findings of the study overall: Within 6 weeks, CD4+ and CD8+ blood T cells expanded clonally at 0.1 to 3.0 mg/kg. Averaged across samples, CD8+ T cells carried more expanded clones than CD4+ did.

The data were produced by immunoSEQ multiplex PCR, yet TCRdb's version contains in-frame clones alone and is incomplete. This table holds 50,000 to 75,000 clones, roughly nine tenths found once. The V end lost 0 bases, the J end lost 1 base, and 8 bases lay between the germline ends. The CDR3 has 14 residues. The germline V gene has CDR1 SGHNT and CDR2 YYREEE (reference sequence). This clone was counted a single time. Its antigen is as yet unknown. The receptor was derived from an adult with an advanced solid tumor such as melanoma, head and neck, liver or kidney cancer. This specimen consisted of CD4+ or CD8+ T cells sorted from blood, obtained in a trial of the OX40 agonist ivuxolimab. V usage is TRBV5-4 and J usage is TRBJ2-7, with D tentatively TRBD1 (6 bases). DNA of the CDR3: TGTGCCAGCAGCTTGGACGACAGGTCCTACGAGCAGTACTTC. Translation: CASSLDDRSYEQYF.